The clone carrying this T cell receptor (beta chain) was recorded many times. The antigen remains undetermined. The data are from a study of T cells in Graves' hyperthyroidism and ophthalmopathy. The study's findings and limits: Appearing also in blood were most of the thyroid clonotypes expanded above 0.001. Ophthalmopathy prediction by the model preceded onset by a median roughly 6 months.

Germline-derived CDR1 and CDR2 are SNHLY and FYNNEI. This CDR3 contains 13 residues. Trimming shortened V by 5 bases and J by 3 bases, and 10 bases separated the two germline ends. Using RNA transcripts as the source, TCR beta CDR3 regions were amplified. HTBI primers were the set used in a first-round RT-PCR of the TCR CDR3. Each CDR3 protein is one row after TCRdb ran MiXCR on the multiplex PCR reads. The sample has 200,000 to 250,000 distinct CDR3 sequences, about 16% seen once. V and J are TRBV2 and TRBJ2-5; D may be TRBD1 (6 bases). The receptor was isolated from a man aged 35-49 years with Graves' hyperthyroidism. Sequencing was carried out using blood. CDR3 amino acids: CASSTDRKETQYF. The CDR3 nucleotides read TGTGCCAGCAGTACCGACAGGAAAGAGACCCAGTACTTC. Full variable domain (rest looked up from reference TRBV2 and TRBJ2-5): EPEVTQTPSHQVTQMGQEVILRCVPISNHLYFYWYRQILGQKVEFLVSFYNNEISEKSEIFDDQFSVERPDGSNFTLKIRSTKLEDSAMYFCASSTDRKETQYFGPGTRLLVL.